These T cell receptor beta chains were read from a single sample in a study of beta chain features in type 1 diabetes. Produced via immunoSEQ multiplex PCR; TCRdb's table is partial and in-frame only. The table has more than 250,000 clones, approximately 16% seen once. The sequenced material came from naive CD4+ T cells from blood. The origin of the receptors is a man between 18 and 29 years old with type 1 diabetes. Both conserved end residues are trimmed from each CDR3.

ASSLQGLAARDTQY	TRBJ2-3	TRBV13
ASSPTGGSTDTQY	TRBJ2-3	TRBV9
ASSFSPPRQYEQY	TRBJ2-7	TRBV2
ASSPSRTGADTQY	TRBJ2-3	TRBV19
ARDSGLHEQF	TRBJ2-1	TRBV30
ASSHAQGSNTGELF	TRBJ2-2	TRBV18
ATSRASVENTEAF	TRBJ1-1	TRBV15
ASENRGLNTEAF	TRBJ1-1	TRBV30
ASSEPGGGVRETQY	TRBJ2-5	TRBV10-2
ASSRREGDTDTQY	TRBJ2-3	TRBV6-6
ASTRTGEKDTQY	TRBJ2-3	TRBV21-1
SVGDRGRYEQY	TRBJ2-7	TRBV29-1
ASSSGTTGQPQH	TRBJ1-5	TRBV7-9
ASRTGLAYNEQF	TRBJ2-1	TRBV2
ASSFSGQETQY	TRBJ2-5	TRBV13
SVGRTTQETQY	TRBJ2-5	TRBV29-1
SVGLAVQAGELF	TRBJ2-2	TRBV29-1
ASSLEGINQPQH	TRBJ1-5	TRBV7-9
AGGPGTGDTQY	TRBJ2-3	TRBV30
ASSPLGAGTGNYEQY	TRBJ2-7	TRBV4-1
ASSFYIANTEAF	TRBJ1-1	TRBV7-9
ASRGLAGTIEQY	TRBJ2-7	TRBV27
ASSLRSTSAGEQY	TRBJ2-7	TRBV5-4
ASSPIRNYGYT	TRBJ1-2	TRBV7-2
AWSVTDGLRGYT	TRBJ1-2	TRBV30
ASSLAGDPSTDTQY	TRBJ2-3	TRBV5-4
ASSSGAGNTYEQY	TRBJ2-7	TRBV28
ASSQGTQTFRQLF	TRBJ2-2	TRBV14
ASSLSGLQETQY	TRBJ2-5	TRBV5-1